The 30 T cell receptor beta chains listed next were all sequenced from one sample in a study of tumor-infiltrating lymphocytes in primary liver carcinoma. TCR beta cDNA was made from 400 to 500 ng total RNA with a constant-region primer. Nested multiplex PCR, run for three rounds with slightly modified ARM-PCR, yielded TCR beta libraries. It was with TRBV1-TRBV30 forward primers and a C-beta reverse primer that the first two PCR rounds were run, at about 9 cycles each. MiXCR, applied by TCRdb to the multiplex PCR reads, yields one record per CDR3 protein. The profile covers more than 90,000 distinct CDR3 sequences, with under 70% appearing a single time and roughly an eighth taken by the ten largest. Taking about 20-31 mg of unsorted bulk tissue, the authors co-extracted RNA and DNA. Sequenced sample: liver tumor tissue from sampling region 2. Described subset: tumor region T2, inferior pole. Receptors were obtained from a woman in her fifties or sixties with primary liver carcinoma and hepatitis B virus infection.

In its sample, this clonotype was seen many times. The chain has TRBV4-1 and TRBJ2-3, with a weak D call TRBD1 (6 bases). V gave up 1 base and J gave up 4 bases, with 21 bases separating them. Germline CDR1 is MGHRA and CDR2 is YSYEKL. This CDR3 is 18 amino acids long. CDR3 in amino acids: CASSQVSGAGRGADTQYF. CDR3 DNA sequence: TGCGCCAGCAGCCAAGTGAGTGGAGCAGGCAGGGGCGCAGATACGCAGTATTTT.

This CDR3 is CASSRGTGQDYTF. The CDR3 DNA reads as TGTGCCAGCAGCCGAGGGACGGGGCAAGACTATACCTTC. The chain joins TRBV6-5 to TRBJ1-2; maybe TRBD1 (5 bases). Germline V gene data show CDR1 as MNHEY and CDR2 as SVGAGI. The CDR3 contains 13 residues. Trimming cost V 6 bases and J 14 bases, with 22 bases left between them.

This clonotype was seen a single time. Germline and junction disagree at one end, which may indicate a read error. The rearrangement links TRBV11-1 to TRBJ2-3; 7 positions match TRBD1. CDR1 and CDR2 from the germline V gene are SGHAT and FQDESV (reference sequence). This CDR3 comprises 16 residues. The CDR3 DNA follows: TGTGCCAGCAACTTATACAGGGACAGAAGCACAGATACACGGTATTTT. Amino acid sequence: CASNLYRDRSTDTRYF.

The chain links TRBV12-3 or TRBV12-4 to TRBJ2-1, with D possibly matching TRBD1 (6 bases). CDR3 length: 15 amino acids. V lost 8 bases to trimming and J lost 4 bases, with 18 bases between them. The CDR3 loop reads CASGRVKGDYNEQFF. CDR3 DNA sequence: TGTGCCAGCGGTAGGGTTAAGGGGGATTACAATGAGCAGTTCTTC.

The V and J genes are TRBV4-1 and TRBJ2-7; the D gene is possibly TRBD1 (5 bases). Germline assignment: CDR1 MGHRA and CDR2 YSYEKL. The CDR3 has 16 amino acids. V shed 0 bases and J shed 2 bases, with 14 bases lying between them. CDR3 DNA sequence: TGCGCCAGCAGCCAAGATGCGTACGGACATACCTACGAGCAGTACTTC. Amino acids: CASSQDAYGHTYEQYF.

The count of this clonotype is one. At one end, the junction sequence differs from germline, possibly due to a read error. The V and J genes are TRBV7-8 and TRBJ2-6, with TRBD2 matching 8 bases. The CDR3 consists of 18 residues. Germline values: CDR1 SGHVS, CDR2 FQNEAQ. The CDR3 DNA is TGTGTCAGCAGTTTACCGGGACTAGATTTGTCTGGGTCCAACGTCCTGACTTTC. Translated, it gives CVSSLPGLDLSGSNVLTF.

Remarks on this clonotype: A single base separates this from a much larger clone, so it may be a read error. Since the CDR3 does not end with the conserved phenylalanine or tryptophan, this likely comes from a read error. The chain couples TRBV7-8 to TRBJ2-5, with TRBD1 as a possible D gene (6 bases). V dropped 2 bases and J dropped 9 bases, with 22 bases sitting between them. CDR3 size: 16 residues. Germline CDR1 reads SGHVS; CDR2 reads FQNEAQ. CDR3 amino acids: CASSLSRTVLQASQYS. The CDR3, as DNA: TGTGCCAGCAGCTTAAGCCGGACAGTCCTCCAAGCGTCCCAGTACTCC.

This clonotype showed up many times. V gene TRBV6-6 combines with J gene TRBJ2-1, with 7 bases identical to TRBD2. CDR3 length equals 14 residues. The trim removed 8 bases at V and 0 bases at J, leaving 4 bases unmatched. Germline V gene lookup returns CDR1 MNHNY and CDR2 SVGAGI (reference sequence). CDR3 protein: CASGGSSSYNEQFF. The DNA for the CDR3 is TGTGCCAGCGGCGGGAGCAGCTCCTACAATGAGCAGTTCTTC.

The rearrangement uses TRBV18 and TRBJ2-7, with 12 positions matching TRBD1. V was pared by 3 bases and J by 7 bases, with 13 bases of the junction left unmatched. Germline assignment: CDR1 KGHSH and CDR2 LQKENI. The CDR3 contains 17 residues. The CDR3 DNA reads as TGTGCCAGCTCACCCTCTCGCCCGGGACAGGGGGCTGATGAGCAGTACTTC. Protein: CASSPSRPGQGADEQYF.

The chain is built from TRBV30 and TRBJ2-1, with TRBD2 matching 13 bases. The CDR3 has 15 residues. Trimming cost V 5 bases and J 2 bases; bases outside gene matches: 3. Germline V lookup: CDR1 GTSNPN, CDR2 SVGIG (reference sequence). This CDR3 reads CAWGTSGNPYNEQFF. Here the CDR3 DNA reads TGTGCCTGGGGGACTAGCGGGAACCCCTACAATGAGCAGTTCTTC.

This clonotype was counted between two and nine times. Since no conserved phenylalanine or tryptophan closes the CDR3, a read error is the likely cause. The CDR3 region is CSVDWHTTGELFL. DNA for the CDR3: TGCAGCGTTGATTGGCACACCACCGGGGAGCTGTTTCTT. The chain links TRBV29-1 to TRBJ2-2; D is unresolved. Trimming removed 3 bases at V and 4 bases at J, with 9 bases between. CDR1 is SQVTM and CDR2 is ANQGSEA in the germline V gene. The CDR3 consists of 13 residues.

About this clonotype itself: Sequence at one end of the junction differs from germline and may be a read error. In DNA, the CDR3 is TGCCGCGTGAAGACGACTTACAGCTCCTATGGGCAGTACTTC. Amino acid sequence: CRVKTTYSSYGQYF. The J gene is TRBJ2-7, the V gene TRBV29-1, with D unresolved. The CDR3 is 14 amino acids. CDR1 and CDR2 (germline): SQVTM, ANQGSEA.

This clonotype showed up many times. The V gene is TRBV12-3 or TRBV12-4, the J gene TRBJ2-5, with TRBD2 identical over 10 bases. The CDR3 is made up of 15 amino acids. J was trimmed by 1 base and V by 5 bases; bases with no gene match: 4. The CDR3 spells CASSVLAGIQETQYF. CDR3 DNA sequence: TGTGCCAGCAGTGTACTAGCGGGGATCCAAGAGACCCAGTACTTC.

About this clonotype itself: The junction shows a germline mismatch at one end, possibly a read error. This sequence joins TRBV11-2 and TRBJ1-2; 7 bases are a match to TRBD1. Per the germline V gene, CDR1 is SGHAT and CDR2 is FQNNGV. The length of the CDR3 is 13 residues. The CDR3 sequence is CTSSSGTEYGYTF. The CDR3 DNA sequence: TGTACCAGCAGTTCCGGGACAGAATATGGCTACACATTC.

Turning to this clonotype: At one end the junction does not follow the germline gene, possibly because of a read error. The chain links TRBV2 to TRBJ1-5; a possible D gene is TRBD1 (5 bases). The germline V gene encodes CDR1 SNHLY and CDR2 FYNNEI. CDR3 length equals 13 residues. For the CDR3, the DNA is TGTGCCAGCGGGGTTGAGGGGTATCAGCCCCGGCATTTT. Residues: CASGVEGYQPRHF.

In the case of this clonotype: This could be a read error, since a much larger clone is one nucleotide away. CDR3 in DNA: TGCGCCAGCAGCTTGGAAGGGAGCTACTACAATGAGCAGTTCTTC. It is translated as CASSLEGSYYNEQFF. The J gene is TRBJ2-1, the V gene TRBV5-1; D might be TRBD2 (5 bases). V lost 0 bases and J 3 bases, leaving 10 bases between the germline ends. Per the germline V gene, CDR1 is SGHRS and CDR2 is YFSETQ. The CDR3 extends over 15 amino acids.

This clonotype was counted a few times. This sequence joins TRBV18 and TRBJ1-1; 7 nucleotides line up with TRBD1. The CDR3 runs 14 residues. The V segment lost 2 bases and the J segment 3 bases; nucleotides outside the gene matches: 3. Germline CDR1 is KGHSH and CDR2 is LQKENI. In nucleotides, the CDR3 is TGTGCCAGCTCACCATGGGACAGATACACTGAAGCTTTCTTT. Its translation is CASSPWDRYTEAFF.

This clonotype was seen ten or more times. In nucleotides, the CDR3 is TGTGCCAGCAGGCAACAGGGGGCTAACACTGAAGCTTTCTTT. Its protein is CASRQQGANTEAFF. The V gene is TRBV6-5, the J gene TRBJ1-1; 9 bases are shared with TRBD1. V lost 6 bases and J lost 2; bases outside the gene matches: 4. Germline V gene sequence: CDR1 MNHEY, CDR2 SVGAGI. The CDR3 is 14 residues long.

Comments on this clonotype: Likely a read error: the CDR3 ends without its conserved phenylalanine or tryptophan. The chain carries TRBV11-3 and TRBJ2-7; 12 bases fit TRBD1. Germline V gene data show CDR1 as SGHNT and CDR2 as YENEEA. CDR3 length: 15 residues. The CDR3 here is CASSPGTGGSYKQYY. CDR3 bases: TGTGCCAGCAGCCCCGGGACAGGGGGCAGCTACAAGCAGTACTAC.

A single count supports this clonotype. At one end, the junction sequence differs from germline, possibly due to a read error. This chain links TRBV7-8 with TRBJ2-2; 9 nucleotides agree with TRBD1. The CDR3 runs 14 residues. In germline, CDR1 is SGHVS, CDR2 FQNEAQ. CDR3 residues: CGSSVRTGAGELFF. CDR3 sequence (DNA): TGTGGCAGCAGCGTCCGGACAGGGGCCGGGGAACTGTTTTTT.

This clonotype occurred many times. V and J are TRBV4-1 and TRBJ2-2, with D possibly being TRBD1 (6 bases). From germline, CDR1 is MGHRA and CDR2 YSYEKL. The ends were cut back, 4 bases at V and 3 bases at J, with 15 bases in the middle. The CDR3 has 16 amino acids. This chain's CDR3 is CASSPSRDTYTGELFF. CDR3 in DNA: TGCGCCAGCAGCCCCTCTCGGGACACGTACACCGGGGAGCTGTTTTTT.

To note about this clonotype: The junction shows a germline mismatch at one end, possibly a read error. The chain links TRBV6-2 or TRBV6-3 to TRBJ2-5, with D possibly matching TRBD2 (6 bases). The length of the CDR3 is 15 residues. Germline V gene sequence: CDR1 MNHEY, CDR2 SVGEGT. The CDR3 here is CASSSGLRVLEIQYF. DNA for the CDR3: TGTGCCAGCAGTTCGGGACTGAGGGTCCTAGAGATCCAGTACTTC.

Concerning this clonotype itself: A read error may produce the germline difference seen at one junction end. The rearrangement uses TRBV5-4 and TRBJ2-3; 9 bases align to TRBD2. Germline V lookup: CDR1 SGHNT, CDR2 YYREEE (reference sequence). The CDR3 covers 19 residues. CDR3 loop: CASSLAGNSGSRLSDTQYF. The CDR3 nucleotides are TGTGCCAGCAGCTTGGCGGGGAATAGCGGGAGTCGGCTCAGCGATACACAGTATTTT.

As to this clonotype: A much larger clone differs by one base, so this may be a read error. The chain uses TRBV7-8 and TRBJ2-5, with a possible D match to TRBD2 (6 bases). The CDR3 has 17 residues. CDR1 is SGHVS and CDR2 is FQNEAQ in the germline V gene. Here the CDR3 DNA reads TGTGTCAGCAGCTTAGTAGTGGGAGGCTTCTCCCAAGAGACCCAGTACTTC. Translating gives CVSSLVVGGFSQETQYF.

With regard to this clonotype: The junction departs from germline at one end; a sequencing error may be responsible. Written as DNA, the CDR3 is TGCGCCAGCAGTGGAGGACAGCCGGCCTACAATGAGCAGTTTTTC. This encodes CASSGGQPAYNEQFF. The chain is built from TRBV10-1 and TRBJ2-1; possible D gene TRBD1, 6 bases. This CDR3 has 15 amino acids. CDR1 and CDR2 from the germline V gene are WNHNN and SYGVQD (reference sequence).

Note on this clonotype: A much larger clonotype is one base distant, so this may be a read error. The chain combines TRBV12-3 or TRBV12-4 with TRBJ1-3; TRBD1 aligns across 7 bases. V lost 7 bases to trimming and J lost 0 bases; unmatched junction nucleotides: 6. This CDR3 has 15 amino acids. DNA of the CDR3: TGTGCCAGCAATGCCACAGGGGACTCTGGAAACACCATATATTTT. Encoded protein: CASNATGDSGNTIYF.

CDR3 bases: TGTGCCAGCAGTTTGAAGGGACTAGCGGGGGGGGGGTACTTC. This translates into CASSLKGLAGGGYF. J is TRBJ2-7 and V is TRBV28; 16 positions agree with TRBD2. Germline CDR1 is MDHEN and CDR2 is SYDVKM. The ends lost 3 bases at V and 12 bases at J; junction bases unmatched: 5. This CDR3 has 14 amino acids.

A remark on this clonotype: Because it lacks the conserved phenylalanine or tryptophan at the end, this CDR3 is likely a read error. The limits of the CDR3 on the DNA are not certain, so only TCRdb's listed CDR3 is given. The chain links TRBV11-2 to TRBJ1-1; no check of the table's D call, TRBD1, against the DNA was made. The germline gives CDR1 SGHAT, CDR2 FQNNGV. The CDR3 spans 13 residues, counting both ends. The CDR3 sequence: CASRLEGGTEALV.

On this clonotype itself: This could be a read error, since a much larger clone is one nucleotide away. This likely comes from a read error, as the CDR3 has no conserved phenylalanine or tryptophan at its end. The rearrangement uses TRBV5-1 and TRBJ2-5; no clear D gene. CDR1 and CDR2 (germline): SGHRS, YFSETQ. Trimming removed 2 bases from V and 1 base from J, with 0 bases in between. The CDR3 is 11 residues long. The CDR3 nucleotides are TGCGCCAGCAGCTTCCAAGAGACCCAGTACATC. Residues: CASSFQETQYI.

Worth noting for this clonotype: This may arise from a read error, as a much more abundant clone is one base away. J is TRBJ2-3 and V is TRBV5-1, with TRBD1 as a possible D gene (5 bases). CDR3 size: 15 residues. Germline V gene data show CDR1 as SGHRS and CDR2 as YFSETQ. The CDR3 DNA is TGCGCCAGCAGCTTGGAAGGCAGGATCACAGGTACGCAGTATTTT. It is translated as CASSLEGRITGTQYF.